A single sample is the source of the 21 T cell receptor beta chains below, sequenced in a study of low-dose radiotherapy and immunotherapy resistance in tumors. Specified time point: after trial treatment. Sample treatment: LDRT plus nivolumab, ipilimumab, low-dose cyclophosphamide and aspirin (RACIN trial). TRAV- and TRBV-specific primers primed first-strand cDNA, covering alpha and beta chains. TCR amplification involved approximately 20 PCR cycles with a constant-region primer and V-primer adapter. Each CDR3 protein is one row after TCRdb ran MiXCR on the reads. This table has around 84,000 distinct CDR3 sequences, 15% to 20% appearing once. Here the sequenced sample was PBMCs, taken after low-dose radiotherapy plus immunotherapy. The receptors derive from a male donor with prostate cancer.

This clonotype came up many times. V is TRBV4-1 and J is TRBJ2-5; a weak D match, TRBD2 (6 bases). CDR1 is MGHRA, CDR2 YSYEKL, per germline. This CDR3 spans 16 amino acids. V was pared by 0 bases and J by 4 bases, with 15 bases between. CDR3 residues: CASSQEVGREGETQYF. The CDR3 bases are TGCGCCAGCAGCCAAGAAGTCGGGAGAGAGGGAGAGACCCAGTACTTC.

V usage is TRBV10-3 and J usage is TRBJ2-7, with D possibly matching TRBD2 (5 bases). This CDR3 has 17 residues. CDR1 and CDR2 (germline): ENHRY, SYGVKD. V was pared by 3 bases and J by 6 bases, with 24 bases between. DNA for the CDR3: TGTGCCATCAGTGACCCCGCTGGTAGCGCGGTGGCTAGCGAGCAGTACTTC. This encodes CAISDPAGSAVASEQYF.

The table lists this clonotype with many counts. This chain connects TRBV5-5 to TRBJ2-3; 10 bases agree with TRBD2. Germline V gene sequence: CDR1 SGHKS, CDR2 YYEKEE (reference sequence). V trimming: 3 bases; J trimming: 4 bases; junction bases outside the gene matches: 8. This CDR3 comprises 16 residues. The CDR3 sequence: CASSSELAGRADTQYF. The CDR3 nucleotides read TGTGCCAGCAGCTCGGAACTAGCGGGAAGGGCAGATACGCAGTATTTT.

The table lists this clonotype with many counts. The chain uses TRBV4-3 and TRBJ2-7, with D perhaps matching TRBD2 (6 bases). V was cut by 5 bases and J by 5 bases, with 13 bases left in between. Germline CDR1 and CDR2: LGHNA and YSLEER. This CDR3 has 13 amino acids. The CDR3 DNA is TGCGCCAGCAGCTTTACCCGGGGGAACGAGCAGTACTTC. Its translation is CASSFTRGNEQYF.

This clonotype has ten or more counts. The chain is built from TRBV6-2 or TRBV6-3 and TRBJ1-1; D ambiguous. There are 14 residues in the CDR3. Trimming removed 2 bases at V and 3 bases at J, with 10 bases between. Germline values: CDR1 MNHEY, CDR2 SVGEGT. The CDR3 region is CASSYGRRDTEAFF. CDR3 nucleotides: TGTGCCAGCAGTTACGGAAGACGGGACACTGAAGCTTTCTTT.

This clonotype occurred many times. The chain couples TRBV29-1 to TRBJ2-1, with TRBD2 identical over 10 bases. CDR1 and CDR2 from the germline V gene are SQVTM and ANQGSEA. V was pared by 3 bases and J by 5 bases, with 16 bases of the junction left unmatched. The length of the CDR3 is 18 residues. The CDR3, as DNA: TGCAGCGTTGAGGGGCAACAGTTAAGCGGGAGGGCAAACAATGAGCAGTTCTTC. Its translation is CSVEGQQLSGRANNEQFF.

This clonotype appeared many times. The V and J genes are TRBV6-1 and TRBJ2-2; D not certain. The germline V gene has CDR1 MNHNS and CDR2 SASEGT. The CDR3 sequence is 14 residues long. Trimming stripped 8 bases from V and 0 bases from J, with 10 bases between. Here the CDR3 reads CASPETTNTGELFF. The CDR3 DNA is TGTGCCAGCCCGGAGACAACGAACACCGGGGAGCTGTTTTTT.

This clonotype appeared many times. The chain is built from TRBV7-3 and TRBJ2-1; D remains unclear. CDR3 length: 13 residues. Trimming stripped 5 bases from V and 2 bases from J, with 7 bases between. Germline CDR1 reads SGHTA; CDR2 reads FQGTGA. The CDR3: CASSLNPYNEQFF. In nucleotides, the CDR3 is TGTGCCAGCAGCCTCAATCCCTACAATGAGCAGTTCTTC.

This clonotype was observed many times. The CDR3: CASSLAGYQETQYF. DNA of the CDR3: TGTGCCAGCAGCTTAGCAGGGTACCAAGAGACCCAGTACTTC. V gene TRBV7-2 combines with J gene TRBJ2-5; D is unclear. CDR1 SGHTA and CDR2 FQGNSA come from the germline V gene. The CDR3 covers 14 residues. V lost 0 bases and J lost 0, with 5 bases in between. The full variable domain, rest sourced from reference TRBV7-2 and TRBJ2-5, is GAGVSQSPSNKVTEKGKDVELRCDPISGHTALYWYRQSLGQGLEFLIYFQGNSAPDKSGLPSDRFSAERTGGSVSTLTIQRTQQEDSAVYLCASSLAGYQETQYFGPGTRLLVL.

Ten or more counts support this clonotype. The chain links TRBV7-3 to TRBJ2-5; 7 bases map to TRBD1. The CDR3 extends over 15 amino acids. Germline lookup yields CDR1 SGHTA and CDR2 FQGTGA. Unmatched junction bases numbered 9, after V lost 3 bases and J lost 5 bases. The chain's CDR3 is CASSFQGGGLETQYF. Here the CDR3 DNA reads TGTGCCAGCAGCTTTCAAGGGGGCGGGTTGGAGACCCAGTACTTC.

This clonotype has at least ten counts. CDR3 protein: CASSERRQQETQYF. In nucleotides, the CDR3 is TGTGCCAGCAGCGAGAGACGGCAACAAGAGACCCAGTACTTC. The chain combines TRBV2 with TRBJ2-5, with D uncertain. From germline, CDR1 is SNHLY and CDR2 FYNNEI. Trimming cost V 6 bases and J 2 bases, with 13 bases left between them. There are 14 residues in the CDR3.

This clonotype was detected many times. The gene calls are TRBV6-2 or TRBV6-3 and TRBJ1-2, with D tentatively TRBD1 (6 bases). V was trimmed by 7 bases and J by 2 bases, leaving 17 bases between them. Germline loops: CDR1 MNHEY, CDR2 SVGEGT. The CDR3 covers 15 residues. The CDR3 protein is CASNDGGHQNYGYTF. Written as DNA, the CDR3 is TGTGCCAGCAACGACGGGGGACACCAAAACTATGGCTACACCTTC.

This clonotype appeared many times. CDR3: CATQTSGQVIDNEQFF. The CDR3 DNA reads TGTGCCACCCAGACTAGCGGGCAAGTTATAGACAATGAGCAGTTCTTC. The chain has TRBV2 and TRBJ2-1; TRBD2 agrees at 10 bases. V lost 10 bases, J lost 5 bases, and 14 bases stayed unmatched. The CDR3 contains 16 residues. CDR1 is SNHLY and CDR2 is FYNNEI in the germline V gene.

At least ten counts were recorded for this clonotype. In DNA form, the CDR3 reads TGCGCCAGCAGCCAAGATCTAATAGCGGGACCTGGCTCCTACAATGAGCAGTTCTTC. Translating gives CASSQDLIAGPGSYNEQFF. V gene TRBV4-3 combines with J gene TRBJ2-1; 8 bases fit TRBD2. The CDR3 extends over 19 amino acids. V dropped 0 bases and J dropped 0; count of bases not matched to a gene: 10. Germline CDR1 and CDR2: LGHNA and YSLEER.

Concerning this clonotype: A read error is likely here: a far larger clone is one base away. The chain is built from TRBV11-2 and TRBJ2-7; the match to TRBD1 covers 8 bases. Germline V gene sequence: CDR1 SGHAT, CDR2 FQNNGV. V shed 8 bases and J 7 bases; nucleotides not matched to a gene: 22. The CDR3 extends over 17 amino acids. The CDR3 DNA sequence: TGTGCCAGCCACGCGCGGTGGACAGGGAGCTCCTACAATGAGCAGTACTTC. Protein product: CASHARWTGSSYNEQYF.

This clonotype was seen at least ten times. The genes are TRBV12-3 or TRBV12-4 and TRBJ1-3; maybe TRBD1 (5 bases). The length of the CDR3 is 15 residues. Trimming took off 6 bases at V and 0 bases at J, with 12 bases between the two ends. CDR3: CASSPSGGSGNTIYF. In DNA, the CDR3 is TGTGCCAGCAGCCCCTCCGGGGGCTCTGGAAACACCATATATTTT.

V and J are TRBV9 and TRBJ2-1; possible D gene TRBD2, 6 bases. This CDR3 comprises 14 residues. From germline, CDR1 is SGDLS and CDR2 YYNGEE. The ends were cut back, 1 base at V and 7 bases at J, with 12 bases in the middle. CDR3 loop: CASSVTGVENEQFF. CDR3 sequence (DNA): TGTGCCAGCAGCGTAACGGGAGTGGAAAATGAGCAGTTCTTC.

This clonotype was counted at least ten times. The CDR3 reads CASSQRGGPNTGELFF. CDR3 DNA sequence: TGTGCCAGCAGCCAACGCGGGGGGCCGAACACCGGGGAGCTGTTTTTT. The V gene is TRBV7-9, the J gene TRBJ2-2; TRBD2 agrees at 8 bases. The CDR3 length is 16 residues. The germline V gene has CDR1 SEHNR and CDR2 FQNEAQ (reference sequence). J was trimmed by 0 bases and V by 5 bases; bases with no gene match: 5.

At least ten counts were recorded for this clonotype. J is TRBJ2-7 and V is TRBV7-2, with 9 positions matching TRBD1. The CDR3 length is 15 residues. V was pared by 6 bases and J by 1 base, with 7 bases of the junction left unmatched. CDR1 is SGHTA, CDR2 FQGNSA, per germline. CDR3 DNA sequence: TGTGCCAGCAGTTTTACAGGGGGCTCGTCCTACGAGCAGTACTTC. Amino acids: CASSFTGGSSYEQYF.

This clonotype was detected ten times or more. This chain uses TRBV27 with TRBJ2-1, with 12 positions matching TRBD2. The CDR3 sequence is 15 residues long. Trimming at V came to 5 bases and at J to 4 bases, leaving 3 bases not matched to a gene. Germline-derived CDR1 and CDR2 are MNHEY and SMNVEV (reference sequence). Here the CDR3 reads CASSLTSGSYNEQFF. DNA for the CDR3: TGTGCCAGCAGTCTGACTAGCGGGAGTTACAATGAGCAGTTCTTC.

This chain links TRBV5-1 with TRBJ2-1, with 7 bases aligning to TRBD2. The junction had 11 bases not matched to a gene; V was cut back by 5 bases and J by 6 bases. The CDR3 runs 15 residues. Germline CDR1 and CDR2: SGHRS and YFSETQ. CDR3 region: CASRSGTQAANEQFF. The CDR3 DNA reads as TGCGCCAGCAGAAGCGGGACTCAAGCGGCCAATGAGCAGTTCTTC. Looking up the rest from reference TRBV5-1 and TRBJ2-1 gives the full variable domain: KAGVTQTPRYLIKTRGQQVTLSCSPISGHRSVSWYQQTPGQGLQFLFEYFSETQRNKGNFPGRFSGRQFSNSRSEMNVSTLELGDSALYLCASRSGTQAANEQFFGPGTRLTVL.